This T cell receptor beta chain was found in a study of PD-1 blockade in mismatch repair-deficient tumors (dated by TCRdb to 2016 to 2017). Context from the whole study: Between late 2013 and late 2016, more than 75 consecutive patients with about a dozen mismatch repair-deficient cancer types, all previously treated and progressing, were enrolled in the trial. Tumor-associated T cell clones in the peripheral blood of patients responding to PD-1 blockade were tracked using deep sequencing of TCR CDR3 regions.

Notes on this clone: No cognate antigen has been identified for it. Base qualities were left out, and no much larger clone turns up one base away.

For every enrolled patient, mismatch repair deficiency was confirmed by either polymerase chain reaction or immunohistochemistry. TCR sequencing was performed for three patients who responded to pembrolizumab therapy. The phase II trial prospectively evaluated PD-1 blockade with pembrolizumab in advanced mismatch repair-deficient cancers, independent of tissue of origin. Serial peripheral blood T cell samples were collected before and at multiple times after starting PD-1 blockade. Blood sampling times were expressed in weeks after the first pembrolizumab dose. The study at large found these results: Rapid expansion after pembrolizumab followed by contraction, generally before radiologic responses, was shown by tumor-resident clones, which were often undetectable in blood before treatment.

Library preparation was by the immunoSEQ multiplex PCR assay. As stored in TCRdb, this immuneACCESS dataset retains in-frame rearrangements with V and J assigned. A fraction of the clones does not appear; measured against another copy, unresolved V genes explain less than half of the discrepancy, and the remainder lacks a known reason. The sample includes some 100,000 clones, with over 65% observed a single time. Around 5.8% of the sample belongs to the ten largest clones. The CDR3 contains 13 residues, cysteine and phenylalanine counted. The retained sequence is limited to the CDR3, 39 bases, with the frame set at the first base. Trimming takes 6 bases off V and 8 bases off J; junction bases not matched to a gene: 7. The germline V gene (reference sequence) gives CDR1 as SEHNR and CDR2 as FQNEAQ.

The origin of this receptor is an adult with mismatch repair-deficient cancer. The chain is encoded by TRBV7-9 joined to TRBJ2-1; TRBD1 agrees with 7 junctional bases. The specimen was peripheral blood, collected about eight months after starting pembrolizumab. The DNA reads TGTGCCAGCAGTCAATGGCAGGGGGATGAGCAGTTCTTC. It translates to CASSQWQGDEQFF.